This T cell receptor beta chain was sequenced in a study of T cell responses to AZD1222 COVID-19 vaccine. Study results and caveats: When two AZD1222 doses had been given, Spike-specific TCR breadth and depth rose. Donors were mostly white British, more females; clonal diversity possibly underestimated.

Second-dose timings of about 4 or about 12 weeks were pooled. This clone was observed a handful of times. The target antigen is unknown. TCRdb's table, derived via immunoSEQ multiplex PCR, lists solely in-frame clones and lacks some. The repertoire holds 6,000 to 6,500 clones, with around 87% as singletons. The sample in question was peripheral blood, obtained 28 days after the second AZD1222 dose. The origin of this receptor is an adult who received the AZD1222 COVID-19 vaccine.

The CDR3 DNA sequence: TGCAGCGTCTCCGGACAGAACTATGGCTACACCTTC. Protein product: CSVSGQNYGYTF. The genes are TRBV29-1 and TRBJ1-2, with D possibly being TRBD1 (6 bases). The CDR3 consists of 12 residues. Per the germline V gene, CDR1 is SQVTM and CDR2 is ANQGSEA. Trimming pared 6 bases from V and 2 bases from J, leaving 10 bases between.